This TCR beta chain appears in the sequencing data of a study of regulatory T cells in long-lasting Graves disease. The length of the CDR3 is 14 residues. V shed 1 base and J shed 4 bases, with 10 bases lying between them. Germline lookup yields CDR1 LGHDT and CDR2 YNNKEL (reference sequence). This clonotype was picked up a small number of times. Sample time point: persistent/refractory GD, antithyroid drugs over 5 years with positive TRAb. There was RNA extracted from PBMCs, and the TCR library was made from it. Arm-PCR of CDR3 regions and iRepertoire HTBI primers were used to build TCR beta libraries. TCRdb reprocessed the multiplex PCR reads via MiXCR and lists one record per CDR3 protein. The data hold 400,000 to 450,000 distinct CDR3 sequences, with around 24% observed a single time.

This specimen was peripheral blood mononuclear cells (PBMCs), taken when the disease was refractory, from a patient treated with antithyroid drugs. The genes are TRBV3-1 and TRBJ1-2, with TRBD1 as a possible D gene (6 bases). The TCR was taken from a female donor with Graves disease. CDR3 in amino acids: CASSQGDRSYGYTF. In DNA, the CDR3 is TGTGCCAGCAGCCAAGGAGACAGGTCCTATGGCTACACCTTC.